This T cell receptor beta chain was retrieved from a study of monozygotic twins with inflammatory bowel disease. The germline V gene encodes CDR1 SGHAT and CDR2 FQNNGV. The CDR3 extends over 15 amino acids. Each CDR3 protein gets one entry in TCRdb, which reprocessed the 5' RACE reads and gives no DNA. The repertoire table contains 80,000 or so distinct CDR3 sequences. The receptor was isolated from a human donor with ulcerative colitis or Crohn's disease, or a healthy co-twin of an affected twin (not recorded which). Sequencing input: blood. The rearrangement joins TRBV11-2 to TRBJ2-7; TCRdb's D call of TRBD1 is untestable without DNA. The CDR3 region is CASSYGTGELYEQYF.